This T cell receptor beta chain is drawn from a study of CD8+ T cells in alopecia areata. Following extraction, RNA underwent reverse transcription to cDNA, which served as the sequencing template. Some clones are missing from TCRdb's copy, which holds only in-frame ones; the method was immunoSEQ multiplex PCR. There are 90,000 to 130,000 clones in the sample; 55% to 70% occur only once, and around 25% lies in the top ten. Looked up from germline, CDR1 is SEHNR and CDR2 is FQNEAQ (reference sequence). The ends were cut back, 1 base at V and 6 bases at J, with 13 bases in the middle. The CDR3 has 14 residues.

The receptor's source is a human donor with alopecia areata. Sequencing was performed on NKG2D-low CD8+ T cells sorted from blood. This sequence joins TRBV7-9 and TRBJ2-7; D is unresolved. Written as DNA, the CDR3 is TGTGCCAGCAGCTTAGACTCGTTCTGGGCCGAGCAGTACTTC. It is translated as CASSLDSFWAEQYF.